This T cell receptor (beta chain) was profiled in a study of blood T cell repertoires in COVID-19. For the study at large: Samples taken during acute and convalescent COVID-19 were collected in the United States, Italy and Spain. PBMCs, B-cell-depleted T cells, or T cells provided the cDNA or gDNA that made up the material.

This CDR3 spans 12 amino acids. Germline CDR1 is ENHRY and CDR2 is SYGVKD. Germline trimming cut 9 bases from V and 6 bases from J; bases unmatched to any gene: 6. This clone was seen just once. Original data processing: Using reference gene primer amplification, nucleated cell counts were estimated. Profiled with immunoSEQ multiplex PCR; TCRdb holds only in-frame clones, not every one. Clone size and the V and J calls come from that table; the DNA yielded D and trimming. The sample shows 110,000 or so clones, roughly nine tenths of them seen only once. This sequence originates from a man aged 70 or older who had recovered from COVID-19. Sequencing was done on a sample of peripheral blood. The chain is built from TRBV10-3 and TRBJ2-7, with 9 bases aligning to TRBD1. The CDR3 DNA is TGTGCCATTACACCGGGACAGGGCGAGCAGTACTTC. It translates to CAITPGQGEQYF.